This T cell receptor beta chain was found in a study of T-cell memory formation after mild COVID-19. About the study: Among the donors, TCR clusters were largely specific to each donor. Study-wide findings and caveats: Researchers found some responding clones in pre-infection memory, a sign that cross-reactive memory joined.

The junction had 5 bases not matched to a gene; V was cut back by 3 bases and J by 4 bases. The CDR3 spans 15 residues. CDR1 is LNHNV and CDR2 is YYDKDF in the germline V gene (reference sequence). On this clonotype itself: The antigen remains undetermined.

From the 5' RACE reads, TCRdb called clonotypes with MiXCR, one entry per CDR3 protein. The profile shows some 320,000 distinct CDR3 sequences, 15% of them singletons. This receptor was obtained from a young man who had mild COVID-19 (a few samples of this study predate the infection). Cell type and time point are not known. The chain combines TRBV15 with TRBJ1-5, with 8 bases matching TRBD1. The specimen was PBMCs or a T cell subset sorted from them (not recorded which). The CDR3 here is CATSRTGVFNQPQHF. In nucleotides, the CDR3 is TGTGCCACCAGCAGGACAGGGGTATTTAATCAGCCCCAGCATTTT.